Listed below are T cell receptor beta chains from one sample, sequenced in a study of T-cell reconstitution after alpha-beta-depleted transplantation in children. A single record per CDR3 protein comes from TCRdb applying MiXCR to the PCR reads. The sample includes 600,000 or so distinct CDR3 sequences, more than 20% of them seen just once. Sequences were derived from PBMCs, mostly from graft donor cells, sampled 360 days after TCRalphabeta/CD19-depleted stem cell transplant. The receptors were gathered from a boy under two years old who had a stem cell transplant for acute myeloid leukemia, so the T cells may come from the graft donor. The CDR3 runs from the conserved cysteine through the conserved F or W. The order of the fields is J gene, V gene, CDR3 length, CDR3 protein.

J: TRBJ2-3; V: TRBV6-1; length: 14; CDR3: CASSKHRGEEPQYF
J: TRBJ2-1; V: TRBV15; length: 16; CDR3: CATSRESPNRGNEQFF
J: TRBJ2-7; V: TRBV5-1; length: 14; CDR3: CASSLQGGGYEQYF
J: TRBJ2-1; V: TRBV29-1; length: 15; CDR3: CSVAADRVYYNEQFF
J: TRBJ2-3; V: TRBV4-3; length: 14; CDR3: CASSPGTRGDTQYF
J: TRBJ2-3; V: TRBV19; length: 15; CDR3: CASSISRSRSDTQYF
J: TRBJ2-1; V: TRBV9; length: 16; CDR3: CASSEGSGGAYNEQFF
J: TRBJ1-5; V: TRBV7-9; length: 14; CDR3: CASTPLGAGQPQHF
J: TRBJ2-5; V: TRBV27; length: 12; CDR3: CATRGSDVTQYF
J: TRBJ1-6; V: TRBV20-1; length: 11; CDR3: CSAGLGSPLHF
J: TRBJ2-1; V: TRBV5-8; length: 16; CDR3: CASSRIWGALGDEQFF
J: TRBJ2-3; V: TRBV20-1; length: 16; CDR3: CSARGFSVQNTDTQYF
J: TRBJ1-3; V: TRBV12-3/TRBV12-4; length: 10; CDR3: CASSRDLRGF
J: TRBJ2-2; V: TRBV6-2/TRBV6-3; length: 17; CDR3: CASSYRLERTNTGELFF
J: TRBJ2-3; V: TRBV3-1; length: 14; CDR3: CASSLRQGPGTQYF
J: TRBJ2-1; V: TRBV11-2; length: 13; CDR3: CASSLGTGNEQFF
J: TRBJ2-5; V: TRBV3-1; length: 15; CDR3: CASSHGGQPQETQYF
J: TRBJ1-1; V: TRBV12-3/TRBV12-4; length: 16; CDR3: CASSFGAGWRGTEAFF
J: TRBJ2-1; V: TRBV6-2/TRBV6-3; length: 11; CDR3: CASRSSNEQFF
J: TRBJ1-5; V: TRBV6-5; length: 16; CDR3: CASSPPGTGGTQPQHF
J: TRBJ1-5; V: TRBV15; length: 16; CDR3: CATSRGGERGNQPQHF
J: TRBJ1-5; V: TRBV27; length: 17; CDR3: CASSFSGRGAKVQPQHF
J: TRBJ2-7; V: TRBV20-1; length: 14; CDR3: CSARGETAIYEQYF
J: TRBJ1-2; V: TRBV20-1; length: 14; CDR3: CSARPTRTDYGYTF
J: TRBJ2-4; V: TRBV5-5; length: 16; CDR3: CASSQSSVGPMYIQYF
J: TRBJ2-1; V: TRBV2; length: 15; CDR3: CASSESGGHYNEQFF
J: TRBJ1-2; V: TRBV19; length: 10; CDR3: CASSMDGYTF
J: TRBJ1-2; V: TRBV7-2; length: 14; CDR3: CASESVGASYGYTF
J: TRBJ2-2; V: TRBV29-1; length: 15; CDR3: CSVPTSELRTGELFF